This TCR beta chain is from a study of response to subunit inactivated influenza vaccine. Study-level results: Authors proposed each seasonal influenza vaccination draws in few new T cells.

The CDR3 spans 14 residues. V was pared by 3 bases and J by 8 bases, with 10 bases of the junction left unmatched. Germline-derived CDR1 and CDR2 are DFQATT and SNEGSKA (reference sequence). TCRdb reprocessed the RT-PCR reads via MiXCR and lists one record per CDR3 protein. Here the sample spans 500,000 or so distinct CDR3 sequences, approximately 11% being singletons. To note about this clonotype: The antigen is undetermined.

The sequencing here drew on PBMCs from blood, taken 40 to 50 days after vaccination. This TCR was recovered from a man aged 45-65 years who received an inactivated influenza vaccine. The chain uses TRBV20-1 and TRBJ2-1; TRBD2 matches 7 bases. DNA for the CDR3: TGCAGTGCTAGTGGGCGGGAGTATTTGTATGAGCAGTTCTTC. Translated: CSASGREYLYEQFF.